This TCR beta chain appears in the sequencing data of a study of blood T cell repertoires in COVID-19. CDR3 size: 14 residues. J gave up 6 bases and V 1 base, and 6 bases lay outside the gene matches. Germline V CDR1 and CDR2: LGHDT, YNNKEL (reference sequence). TCRdb's copy holds only in-frame clones and misses some; the assay was immunoSEQ multiplex PCR. Among over 75,000 clones listed, approximately 80% were seen once. The sequence came from a man in his 70s with acute or convalescent COVID-19. The sample consisted of peripheral blood. This chain connects TRBV3-1 (or the pseudogene TRBV3-2) to TRBJ2-7; 7 positions agree with TRBD2. The CDR3 region has the DNA TGTGCCAGCAGCCAAGTGGGCAGGGAGGGCGAGCAGTACTTC. It yields the protein CASSQVGREGEQYF.